Shown below are 10 T cell receptor beta chains from a single sample sequenced in a study of graft-versus-host responses after intestinal transplantation. Sequenced by immunoSEQ multiplex PCR; TCRdb stores in-frame clones only, minus some. The sample lists 77,000 or so clones; approximately 90% were seen once. The specimen comprised PBMCs, sampled 98 days after intestinal transplantation. All receptors come from a human patient who received an intestinal transplant, so some T cells may come from the graft donor.

The V and J genes are TRBV4-2 and TRBJ2-5; a possible D gene is TRBD1 (6 bases). The V end was cut by 2 bases, the J end by 4 bases, with 23 bases between. Germline CDR1 reads LGHNA; CDR2 reads YNFKEQ. The CDR3 spans 18 residues. Here the CDR3 reads CASSQRVGEPRGGETQYF. In DNA, the CDR3 is TGTGCCAGCAGCCAAAGGGTAGGAGAGCCCAGAGGGGGAGAGACCCAGTACTTC.

This clone turned up a few times. The rearrangement uses TRBV4-1 and TRBJ2-5; D unclear. This CDR3 has 11 residues. Germline lookup yields CDR1 MGHRA and CDR2 YSYEKL. V gave up 4 bases and J gave up 5 bases, with 5 bases separating them. The CDR3 region is CASSLHETQYF. In DNA, the CDR3 is TGCGCCAGCAGCCTCCATGAGACCCAGTACTTC.

This sequence joins TRBV18 and TRBJ1-5; D is unclear. CDR3 length: 14 amino acids. Germline V gene data show CDR1 as KGHSH and CDR2 as LQKENI. Trimming took off 3 bases at V and 5 bases at J, with 11 bases between the two ends. The CDR3: CASSPNQGDQPQHF. The CDR3 nucleotides are TGTGCCAGCTCACCTAATCAAGGCGATCAGCCCCAGCATTTT.

The V gene is TRBV7-6, the J gene TRBJ2-3; TRBD1 might be the D (5 bases). This CDR3 is 14 amino acids long. With 5 bases removed from V and 4 bases from J, the gap between germline ends came to 13 bases. Germline V gives CDR1 SGHVS, CDR2 FNYEAQ. Here the CDR3 DNA reads TGTGCCAGCAGCCTAGGGGCCTCCCCAGATACGCAGTATTTT. It translates to CASSLGASPDTQYF.

The chain recombines TRBV4-2 with TRBJ2-1, with TRBD2 matching over 8 bases. The CDR3 totals 18 residues. J was trimmed by 2 bases and V by 4 bases; bases with no gene match: 13. The germline V gene has CDR1 LGHNA and CDR2 YNFKEQ. For the CDR3, the DNA is TGTGCCAGCAGCCCAAGGAGTAGCGGGGAAGGGACCTACAATGAGCAGTTCTTC. This translates into CASSPRSSGEGTYNEQFF.

The rearrangement joins TRBV27 to TRBJ1-6, with D possibly TRBD1 on 6 matching bases. CDR3 length equals 15 residues. V was cut by 5 bases and J by 7 bases, with 15 bases left in between. The V gene's germline CDR1 is MNHEY and CDR2 SMNVEV (reference sequence). The CDR3 DNA reads as TGTGCCAGCAGTCCCCCCCGGACAGTGAATTCACCCCTCCACTTT. Translation gives CASSPPRTVNSPLHF.

This clone occurred once. This chain connects TRBV7-2 to TRBJ2-5, with 9 bases identical to TRBD2. The CDR3 is made up of 16 amino acids. Germline assignment: CDR1 SGHTA and CDR2 FQGNSA. V was pared by 5 bases and J by 5 bases, with 12 bases of the junction left unmatched. The CDR3, as DNA: TGTGCCAGCAGCACCTATAGCCAGGCGGGAGGGGAGACCCAGTACTTC. Encoded protein: CASSTYSQAGGETQYF.

The CDR3 sequence is CASSRSTVGAYNEQFF. The DNA of the CDR3 is TGTGCCAGTAGCCGTTCGACAGTCGGGGCCTACAATGAGCAGTTCTTC. The chain recombines TRBV19 with TRBJ2-1; D is perhaps TRBD1 or TRBD2 (5 bases each). The CDR3 extends over 16 amino acids. With 6 bases removed from V and 2 bases from J, the gap between germline ends came to 17 bases. The germline V gene encodes CDR1 LNHDA and CDR2 SQIVND (reference sequence).

This chain uses TRBV19 with TRBJ2-5, with 13 bases fitting TRBD2. The CDR3 loop spans 15 amino acids. V gave up 7 bases and J gave up 5 bases; unmatched junction bases: 7. Germline assignment: CDR1 LNHDA and CDR2 SQIVND (reference sequence). The CDR3 loop is CASTTSGRALETQYF. CDR3 bases: TGTGCCAGTACTACTAGCGGGAGGGCGTTGGAGACCCAGTACTTC.

The J gene is TRBJ2-2, the V gene TRBV4-1; 9 bases are a match to TRBD1. Trimming took 4 bases from V and 4 from J; bases not matched to a gene: 4. Germline V lookup: CDR1 MGHRA, CDR2 YSYEKL. The CDR3 length is 15 residues. DNA of the CDR3: TGCGCCAGCAGCCCGGACAGGGGCGGCACCGGGGAGCTGTTTTTT. Amino acids: CASSPDRGGTGELFF.